This paragraph reports one TCR beta chain. This entry is derived from a study of blood T cell repertoires in COVID-19. Trimming removed 6 bases at V and 0 bases at J, with 5 bases between. Germline-derived CDR1 and CDR2 are SEHNR and FQNEAQ (reference sequence). The CDR3 covers 12 residues. Method: immunoSEQ multiplex PCR; TCRdb's copy keeps in-frame clones and lacks some. The sample lists around 94,000 clones, around 90% occurring once. Sample: peripheral blood. The chain couples TRBV7-9 to TRBJ1-2, with unresolved D. The clonotype originates from a woman between 50 and 59 years old with COVID-19, enrolled during active disease. CDR3 amino acids: CASSTPNYGYTF. CDR3 nucleotide sequence: TGTGCCAGCAGTACACCTAACTATGGCTACACCTTC.